This TCR beta chain originates from a study of beta chain features in type 1 diabetes. Findings and limits, study-wide: Among type 1 diabetes patients, VDJ junctions had fewer insertions and more deletions. No resolution was reached here on whether HLA type influences TCRB rearrangement.

Turning to this clone: No antigen is known for it.

J lost 1 base, V lost 1 base, and 2 bases had no gene match. This CDR3 is built from 15 residues. Germline V gene lookup returns CDR1 LGHNA and CDR2 YSLEER. Each of the CD4+ naive, central memory, regulatory and stem cell-like memory populations was sorted via CD45RO/CCR7/CD25/CD127/CD95/CD27. Investigators reverse transcribed all isolated RNA, so they sequenced expressed TCRB transcripts. Assay used: immunoSEQ multiplex PCR; TCRdb lists only in-frame clones, some missing. Here the sample spans about 180,000 clones, approximately 13% being singletons. Specimen: central memory CD4+ T cells from blood. This receptor was obtained from a woman younger than 35 in good health. The chain uses TRBV4-3 and TRBJ1-2, with 8 bases lining up with TRBD1. In nucleotides, the CDR3 is TGCGCCAGCAGCCAAGGACAGGGGAATAACTATGGCTACACCTTC. It encodes CASSQGQGNNYGYTF.